This is a list of T cell receptor beta chains from one sample in a study of shared clonotypes between healthy human individuals. The assay was immunoSEQ multiplex PCR, and TCRdb's table has in-frame clones only and misses some. The sample yields 2 million to 3 million clones, 80% to 95% seen once. What was sequenced was naive CD4+ T cells from PBMCs. Source of these receptors: a man aged 18 to 30 in good health. Some clones in this sample may be carry-over from other donors' samples. Each CDR3 is given with its conserved first and last residue. Fields, in order: CDR3 protein, J gene, CDR3 length, V gene.

CATRLSRGSYNEQFF | TRBJ2-1 | 15 | TRBV15
CASSLGQYEPQHF | TRBJ1-5 | 13 | TRBV5-6
CASTYGTGKNEKLFF | TRBJ1-4 | 15 | TRBV2
CASSLDARGYEQYF | TRBJ2-7 | 14 | TRBV5-1
CASSFPGQGNEKLFF | TRBJ1-4 | 15 | TRBV7-8
CAGRTGERGYTF | TRBJ1-2 | 12 | TRBV30
CASSPEGRNTEAFF | TRBJ1-1 | 14 | TRBV18
CASSVGFQGTNTEAFF | TRBJ1-1 | 16 | TRBV9
CASSLGTRSPLHF | TRBJ1-6 | 13 | TRBV7-9
CASSLLPAPNEKLFF | TRBJ1-4 | 15 | TRBV7-2
CASRSGGEQYF | TRBJ2-7 | 11 | TRBV28
CASSLASGRAWDTQYF | TRBJ2-3 | 16 | TRBV5-4
CAISPGYEEQFF | TRBJ2-1 | 12 | TRBV10-3
CASSPWSGNTEAFF | TRBJ1-1 | 14 | TRBV27
CASSRGTGKGYGYTF | TRBJ1-2 | 15 | TRBV7-3
CASRYRGNTEAFF | TRBJ1-1 | 13 | TRBV5-6
CASSTDRGSHETQYF | TRBJ2-5 | 15 | TRBV7-9
CAIATGEYEKLFF | TRBJ1-4 | 13 | TRBV28
CASSQRDRGARGSKNIQYF | TRBJ2-4 | 19 | TRBV5-8
CATSREAGGYNEQFF | TRBJ2-1 | 15 | TRBV15
CASITRPSNEKLFF | TRBJ1-4 | 14 | TRBV19
CASQSGQVNTEAFF | TRBJ1-1 | 14 | TRBV6-5
CAISGTEEKLFF | TRBJ1-4 | 12 | TRBV10-3
CASSPSGNTIYF | TRBJ1-3 | 12 | TRBV28
CASTPNPRDTQYF | TRBJ2-3 | 13 | TRBV28
CASSLFATNDNEQFF | TRBJ2-1 | 15 | TRBV19
CAISESGLQQYF | TRBJ2-7 | 12 | TRBV10-3
CASSRGGQSSYEQYF | TRBJ2-7 | 15 | TRBV5-4
CAWKVNTEAFF | TRBJ1-1 | 11 | TRBV30
CASQSSYGYTF | TRBJ1-2 | 11 | TRBV6-5
CASSQTEAFF | TRBJ1-1 | 10 | TRBV6-6
CASSTQVGRNSPLHF | TRBJ1-6 | 15 | TRBV5-4
CASSPRTSGRPVTYEQYF | TRBJ2-7 | 18 | TRBV19
CSVNRGRVGEQFF | TRBJ2-1 | 13 | TRBV29-1
CASSLAGTSSGANVLTF | TRBJ2-6 | 17 | TRBV7-9
CASISGQLSTDTQYF | TRBJ2-3 | 15 | TRBV7-9
CAWSAAGVQYF | TRBJ2-3 | 11 | TRBV30
CASSSTGYEQFF | TRBJ2-1 | 12 | TRBV7-3
CASSRLTAMNTEAFF | TRBJ1-1 | 15 | TRBV5-6
CAVDRQNTEAFF | TRBJ1-1 | 12 | TRBV28
CASSFTGGTEAFF | TRBJ1-1 | 13 | TRBV7-2
CASGTSGRGGQFF | TRBJ2-1 | 13 | TRBV7-3
CASSSRLVLLVQPQHF | TRBJ1-5 | 16 | TRBV28
CASSPPTQGVRGGYTF | TRBJ1-2 | 16 | TRBV18
CASSWRRTQQTGELFF | TRBJ2-2 | 16 | TRBV11-2
CSVTLAGGPGDTQYF | TRBJ2-3 | 15 | TRBV29-1
CASRRTGRQETQYF | TRBJ2-5 | 14 | TRBV5-1
CASSPDWTGVEAFF | TRBJ1-1 | 14 | TRBV11-2
CAWSVGNRGSQYF | TRBJ2-3 | 13 | TRBV30
CASSLGGRQETQYF | TRBJ2-5 | 14 | TRBV7-3
CASSSPGTSGTDTQYF | TRBJ2-3 | 16 | TRBV11-3
CASSLVGGVGEQYF | TRBJ2-5 | 14 | TRBV7-9
CASSVATRGRETQYF | TRBJ2-5 | 15 | TRBV9